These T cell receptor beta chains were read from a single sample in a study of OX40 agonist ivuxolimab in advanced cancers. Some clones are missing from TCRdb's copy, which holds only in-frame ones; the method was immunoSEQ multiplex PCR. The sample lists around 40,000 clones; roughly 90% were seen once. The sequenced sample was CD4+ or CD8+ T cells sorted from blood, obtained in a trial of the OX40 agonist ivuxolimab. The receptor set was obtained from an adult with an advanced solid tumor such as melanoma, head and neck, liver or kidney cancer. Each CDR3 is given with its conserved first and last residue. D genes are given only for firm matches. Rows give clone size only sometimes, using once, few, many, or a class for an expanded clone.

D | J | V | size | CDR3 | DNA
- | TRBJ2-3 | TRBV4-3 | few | CASSQTVLLRGYTQYF | TGCGCCAGCAGCCAAACCGTCCTCTTACGAGGGTATACGCAGTATTTT
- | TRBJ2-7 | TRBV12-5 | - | CASGFPDRLSYEQYF | TGTGCTAGTGGTTTCCCGGACAGATTGTCCTACGAGCAGTACTTC
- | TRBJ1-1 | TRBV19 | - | CASSWSGPNTEAFF | TGTGCCAGTAGTTGGTCCGGCCCGAACACTGAAGCTTTCTTT
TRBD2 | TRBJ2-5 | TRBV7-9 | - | CASSLVVAGEETQYF | TGTGCCAGCAGCCTAGTTGTAGCGGGGGAAGAGACCCAGTACTTC
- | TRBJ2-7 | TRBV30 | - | CAWSTSPYEQYF | TGTGCCTGGAGTACTTCGCCGTACGAGCAGTACTTC
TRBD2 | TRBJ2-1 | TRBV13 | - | CASSLSGTRYNEQFF | TGTGCCAGCAGCTTATCCGGGACTAGGTACAATGAGCAGTTCTTC
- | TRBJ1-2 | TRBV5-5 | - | CASSLDSGTSGYTF | TGTGCCAGCAGCCTAGATTCCGGGACGTCTGGCTACACCTTC
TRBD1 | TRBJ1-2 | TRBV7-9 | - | CASSGRDSLGPGLYGYTF | TGTGCCAGCAGCGGACGGGACAGTCTGGGACCTGGTTTGTATGGCTACACCTTC
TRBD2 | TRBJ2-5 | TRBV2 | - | CASSDRLAGETQYF | TGTGCCAGCAGTGATCGACTAGCGGGAGAGACCCAGTACTTC
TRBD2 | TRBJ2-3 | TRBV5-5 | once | CASSERLAAQVNTQYF | TGTGCCAGCAGCGAGAGACTAGCGGCGCAGGTAAATACGCAGTATTTT
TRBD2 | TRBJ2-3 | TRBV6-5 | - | CATHRRAGGPDTQYF | TGTGCAACCCACCGTCGAGCGGGGGGACCAGATACGCAGTATTTT
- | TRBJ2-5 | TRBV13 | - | CASSFRGAQETQYF | TGTGCCAGCAGCTTCCGAGGGGCCCAAGAGACCCAGTACTTC
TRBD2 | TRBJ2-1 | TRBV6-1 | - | CASSERLAGPPSYNEQFF | TGTGCCAGCAGTGAGAGGCTAGCGGGTCCACCCTCCTACAATGAGCAGTTCTTC
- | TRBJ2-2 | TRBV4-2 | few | CASSQFLIGELFF | TGTGCCAGCAGCCAATTTCTGATCGGGGAGCTGTTTTTT
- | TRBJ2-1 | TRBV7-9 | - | CASSQRWHEQFF | TGTGCCAGCAGCCAGCGGTGGCATGAGCAGTTCTTC
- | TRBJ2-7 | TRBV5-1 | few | CASSRYDSGDYEQYF | TGCGCCAGCAGCCGTTATGACAGTGGTGACTACGAGCAGTACTTC
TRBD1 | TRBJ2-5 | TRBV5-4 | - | CASSGTLQGRETQYF | TGTGCCAGCAGCGGGACCCTACAGGGGCGAGAGACCCAGTACTTC
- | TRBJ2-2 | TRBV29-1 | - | CSAIMNTGELFF | TGCAGCGCCATAATGAACACCGGGGAGCTGTTTTTT
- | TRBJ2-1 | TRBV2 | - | CASSEARDESSYNEQFF | TGTGCCAGCAGTGAAGCTCGGGACGAGAGCTCCTACAATGAGCAGTTCTTC
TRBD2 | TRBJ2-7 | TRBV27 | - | CASSRLAGEFEQYF | TGTGCCAGCAGCCGACTAGCGGGGGAGTTCGAGCAGTACTTC